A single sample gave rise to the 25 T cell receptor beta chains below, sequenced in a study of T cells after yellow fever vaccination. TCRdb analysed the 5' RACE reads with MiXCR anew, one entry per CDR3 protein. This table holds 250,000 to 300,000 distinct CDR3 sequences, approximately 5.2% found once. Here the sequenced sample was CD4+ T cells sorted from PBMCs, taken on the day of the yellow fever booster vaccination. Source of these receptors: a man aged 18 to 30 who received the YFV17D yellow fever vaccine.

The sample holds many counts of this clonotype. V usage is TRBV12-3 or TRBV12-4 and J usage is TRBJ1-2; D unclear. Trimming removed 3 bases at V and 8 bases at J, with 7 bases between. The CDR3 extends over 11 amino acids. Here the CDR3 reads CASSLTGGYTF. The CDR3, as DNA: TGTGCCAGCAGTTTGACGGGCGGCTACACCTTC.

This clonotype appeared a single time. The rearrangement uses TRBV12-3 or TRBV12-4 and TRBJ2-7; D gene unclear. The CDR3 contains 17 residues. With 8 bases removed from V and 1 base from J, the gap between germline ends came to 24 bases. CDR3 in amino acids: CASCVREVGNPSYEQYF. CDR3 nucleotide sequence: TGTGCCAGCTGTGTCCGAGAGGTAGGGAACCCATCCTACGAGCAGTACTTC.

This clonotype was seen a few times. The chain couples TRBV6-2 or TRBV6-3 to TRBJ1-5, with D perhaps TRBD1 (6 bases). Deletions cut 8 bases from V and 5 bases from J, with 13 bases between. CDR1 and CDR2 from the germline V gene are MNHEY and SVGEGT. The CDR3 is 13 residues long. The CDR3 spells CASVPDSYQPQHF. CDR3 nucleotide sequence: TGTGCCAGCGTTCCGGACAGTTATCAGCCCCAGCATTTT.

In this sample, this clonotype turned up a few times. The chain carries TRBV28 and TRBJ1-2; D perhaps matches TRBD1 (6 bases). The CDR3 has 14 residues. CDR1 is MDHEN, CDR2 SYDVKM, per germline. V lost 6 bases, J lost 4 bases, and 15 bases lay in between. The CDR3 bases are TGTGCCAGCAGGCTTGGGGGGGCGGTCTATGGCTACACCTTC. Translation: CASRLGGAVYGYTF.

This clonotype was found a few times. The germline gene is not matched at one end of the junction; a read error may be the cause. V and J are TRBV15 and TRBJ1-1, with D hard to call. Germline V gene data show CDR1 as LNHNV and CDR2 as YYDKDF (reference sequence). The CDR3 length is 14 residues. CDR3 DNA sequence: TGTGCCACCAGCAGAGTCGCCGGGAACGCTGAAGCTTTCTTT. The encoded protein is CATSRVAGNAEAFF.

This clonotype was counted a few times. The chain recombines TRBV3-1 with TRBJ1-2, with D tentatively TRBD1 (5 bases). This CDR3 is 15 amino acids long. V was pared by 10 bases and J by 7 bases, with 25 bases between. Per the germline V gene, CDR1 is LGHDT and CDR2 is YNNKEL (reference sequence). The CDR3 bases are TGTGCCACCTGCCCCGGGGCCAGGCCCCATACTGGCTACACCTTC. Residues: CATCPGARPHTGYTF.

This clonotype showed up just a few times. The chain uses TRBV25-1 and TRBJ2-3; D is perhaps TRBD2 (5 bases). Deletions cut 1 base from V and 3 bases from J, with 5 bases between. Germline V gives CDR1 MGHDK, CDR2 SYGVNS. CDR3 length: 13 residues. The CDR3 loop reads CASSESGTDTQYF. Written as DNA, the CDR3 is TGTGCCAGCAGTGAATCGGGGACAGATACGCAGTATTTT.

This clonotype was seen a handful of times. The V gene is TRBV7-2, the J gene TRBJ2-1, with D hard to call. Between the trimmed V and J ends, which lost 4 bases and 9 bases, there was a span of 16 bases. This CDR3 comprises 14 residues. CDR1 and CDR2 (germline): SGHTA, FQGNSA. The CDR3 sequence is CASSYGPTTGEQFF. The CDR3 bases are TGTGCCAGCAGCTATGGACCGACCACTGGTGAGCAGTTCTTC.

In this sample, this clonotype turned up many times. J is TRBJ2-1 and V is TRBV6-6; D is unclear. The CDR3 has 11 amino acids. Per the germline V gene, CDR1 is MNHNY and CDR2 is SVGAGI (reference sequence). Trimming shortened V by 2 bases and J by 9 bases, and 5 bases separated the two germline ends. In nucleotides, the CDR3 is TGTGCCAGCAGTTACGGCGGTGAGCAGTTCTTC. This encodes CASSYGGEQFF.

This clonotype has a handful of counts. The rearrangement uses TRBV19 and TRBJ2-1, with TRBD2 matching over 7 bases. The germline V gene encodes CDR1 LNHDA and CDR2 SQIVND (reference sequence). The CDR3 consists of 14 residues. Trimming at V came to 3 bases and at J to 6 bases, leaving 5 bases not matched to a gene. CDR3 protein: CASSIASGGNEQFF. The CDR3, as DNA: TGTGCCAGTAGTATCGCTAGCGGAGGCAATGAGCAGTTCTTC.

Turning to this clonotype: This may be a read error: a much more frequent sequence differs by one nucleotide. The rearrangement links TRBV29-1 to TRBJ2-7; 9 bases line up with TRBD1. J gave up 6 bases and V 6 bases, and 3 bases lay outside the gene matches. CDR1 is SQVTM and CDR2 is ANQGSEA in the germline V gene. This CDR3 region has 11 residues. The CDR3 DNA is TGCAGCGTCGGGGACAGGGTCGAGCAGTACTTC. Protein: CSVGDRVEQYF.

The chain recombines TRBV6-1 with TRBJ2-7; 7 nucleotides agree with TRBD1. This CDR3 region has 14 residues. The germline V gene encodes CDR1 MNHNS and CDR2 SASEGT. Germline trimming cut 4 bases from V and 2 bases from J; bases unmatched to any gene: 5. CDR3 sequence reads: CASSVGQVTYEQYV. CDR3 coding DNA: TGTGCCAGCAGTGTTGGACAGGTGACCTACGAGCAGTACGTC.

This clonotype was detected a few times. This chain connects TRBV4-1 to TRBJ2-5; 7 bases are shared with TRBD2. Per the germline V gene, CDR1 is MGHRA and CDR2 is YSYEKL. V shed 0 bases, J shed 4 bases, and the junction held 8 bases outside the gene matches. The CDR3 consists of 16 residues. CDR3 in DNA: TGCGCCAGCAGCCAAGACGGAGCGGGGCAATTAGAGACCCAGTACTTC. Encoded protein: CASSQDGAGQLETQYF.

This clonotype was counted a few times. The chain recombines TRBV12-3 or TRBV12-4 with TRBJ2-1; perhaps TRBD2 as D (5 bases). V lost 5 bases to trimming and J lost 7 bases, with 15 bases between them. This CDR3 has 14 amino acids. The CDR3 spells CASSPENLANEQFF. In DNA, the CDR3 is TGTGCCAGCAGTCCAGAAAACCTAGCAAATGAGCAGTTCTTC.

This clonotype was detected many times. CDR3 nucleotides: TGTGCCAGCAGCCAAGATCTATCCTACGAGCAGTACTTC. This encodes CASSQDLSYEQYF. This chain uses TRBV4-2 with TRBJ2-7, with D unresolved. Looked up from germline, CDR1 is LGHNA and CDR2 is YNFKEQ. The ends were cut back, 0 bases at V and 1 base at J, with 4 bases in the middle. There are 13 residues in the CDR3.

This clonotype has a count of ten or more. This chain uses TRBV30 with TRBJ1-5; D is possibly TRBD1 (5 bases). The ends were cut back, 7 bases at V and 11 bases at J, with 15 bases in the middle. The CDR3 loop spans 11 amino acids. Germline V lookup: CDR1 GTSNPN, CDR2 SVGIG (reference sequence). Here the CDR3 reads CAYRDGRAQHF. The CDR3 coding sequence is TGTGCCTACCGGGACGGACGAGCCCAGCATTTT. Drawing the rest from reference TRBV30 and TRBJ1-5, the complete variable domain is SQTIHQWPATLVQPVGSPLSLECTVEGTSNPNLYWYRQAAGRGLQLLFYSVGIGQISSEVPQNLSASRPQDRQFILSSKKLLLSDSGFYLCAYRDGRAQHFGDGTRLSIL.

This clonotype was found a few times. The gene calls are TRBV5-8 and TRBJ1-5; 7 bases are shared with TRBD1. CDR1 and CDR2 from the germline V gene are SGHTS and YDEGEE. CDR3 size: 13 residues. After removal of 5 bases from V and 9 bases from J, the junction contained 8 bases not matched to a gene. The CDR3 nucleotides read TGTGCCAGCAGGAGACAGGGACTAGGGCCCCAGCATTTT. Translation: CASRRQGLGPQHF.

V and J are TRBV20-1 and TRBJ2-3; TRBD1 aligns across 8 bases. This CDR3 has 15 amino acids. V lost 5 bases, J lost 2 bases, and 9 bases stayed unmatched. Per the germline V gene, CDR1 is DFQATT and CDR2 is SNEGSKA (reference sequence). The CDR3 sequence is CSALGQVAPTDTQYF. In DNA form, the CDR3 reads TGCAGTGCTCTGGGACAGGTGGCCCCCACAGATACGCAGTATTTT.

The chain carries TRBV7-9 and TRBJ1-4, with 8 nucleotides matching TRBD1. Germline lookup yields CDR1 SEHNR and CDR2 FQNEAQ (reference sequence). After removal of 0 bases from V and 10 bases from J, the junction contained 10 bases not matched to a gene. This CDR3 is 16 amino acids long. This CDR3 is CASSLAPPRGLGKLFF. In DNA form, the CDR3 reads TGTGCCAGCAGCTTAGCCCCCCCCAGGGGGCTGGGAAAACTGTTTTTT.

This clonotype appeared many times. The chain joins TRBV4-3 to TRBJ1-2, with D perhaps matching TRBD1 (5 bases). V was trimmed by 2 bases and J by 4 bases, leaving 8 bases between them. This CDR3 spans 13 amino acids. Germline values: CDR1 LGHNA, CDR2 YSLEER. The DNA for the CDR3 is TGCGCCAGCAGCCAACAGGGTACCTATGGCTACACCTTC. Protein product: CASSQQGTYGYTF.

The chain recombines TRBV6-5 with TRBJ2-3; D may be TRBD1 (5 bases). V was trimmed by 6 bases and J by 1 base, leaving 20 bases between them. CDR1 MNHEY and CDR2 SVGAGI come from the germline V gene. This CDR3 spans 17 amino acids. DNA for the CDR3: TGTGCCAGCAGATCGCCCAGTACAGGTGGACGCACAGATACGCAGTATTTT. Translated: CASRSPSTGGRTDTQYF.

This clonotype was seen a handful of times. The chain's CDR3 is CATSLSGQAYTDGYTF. The CDR3 DNA sequence: TGTGCCACCAGCTTATCCGGACAGGCGTACACCGATGGCTACACCTTC. The rearrangement joins TRBV15 to TRBJ1-2; TRBD1 aligns across 7 bases. Germline V gives CDR1 LNHNV, CDR2 YYDKDF (reference sequence). This CDR3 contains 16 residues. V was pared by 5 bases and J by 6 bases, with 15 bases of the junction left unmatched.

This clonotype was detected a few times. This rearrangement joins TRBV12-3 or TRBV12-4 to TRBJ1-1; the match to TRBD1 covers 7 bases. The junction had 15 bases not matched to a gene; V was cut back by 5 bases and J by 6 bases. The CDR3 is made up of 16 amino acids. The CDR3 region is CASSNAYQTGMAEAFF. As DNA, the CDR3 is TGTGCCAGCAGTAACGCCTACCAGACAGGGATGGCTGAAGCTTTCTTT.

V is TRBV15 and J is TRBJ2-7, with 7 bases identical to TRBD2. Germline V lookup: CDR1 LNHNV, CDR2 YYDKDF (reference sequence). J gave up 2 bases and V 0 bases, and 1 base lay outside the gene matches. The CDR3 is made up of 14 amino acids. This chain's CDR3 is CATSRDRGAYEQYV. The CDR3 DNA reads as TGTGCCACCAGCAGAGATCGGGGGGCCTACGAGCAGTACGTC.

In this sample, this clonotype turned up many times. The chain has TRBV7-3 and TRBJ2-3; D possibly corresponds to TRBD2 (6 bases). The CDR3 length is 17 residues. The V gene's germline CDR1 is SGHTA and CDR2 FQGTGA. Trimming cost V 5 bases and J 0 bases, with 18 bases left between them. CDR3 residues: CASSPLTGVSSTDTQYF. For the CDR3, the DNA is TGTGCCAGCAGCCCGCTTACGGGAGTCTCGAGCACAGATACGCAGTATTTT. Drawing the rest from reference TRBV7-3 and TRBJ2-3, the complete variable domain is GAGVSQTPSNKVTEKGKYVELRCDPISGHTALYWYRQSLGQGPEFLIYFQGTGAADDSGLPNDRFFAVRPEGSVSTLKIQRTERGDSAVYLCASSPLTGVSSTDTQYFGPGTRLTVL.